The 31 T cell receptor beta chains presented below share a single source sample, sequenced in a study of spatial heterogeneity in lung cancer. Study conclusions and caveats: Tumor mutation counts were tracked by expanded intratumoral alpha and beta TCR counts.

Antigens of these TCRs are unknown. TCRdb redid the calling of the 5' RACE reads with MiXCR, one entry per CDR3 protein. The sample holds 12,000 or so distinct CDR3 sequences, over 4.5% seen once. As to time point: sample taken at primary tumor resection. This material consisted of lung tumor tissue, taken at surgery. These receptors came from a male donor with early-stage non-small cell lung cancer.

The table lists this clonotype with many counts. In a library made to pick up alpha chains, this beta chain is a stray read with a size that means little. This chain links TRBV5-5 with TRBJ1-1, with D unresolved. V gave up 4 bases and J gave up 4 bases, with 17 bases separating them. Per germline, CDR1 SGHKS and CDR2 YYEKEE (reference sequence). The CDR3 has 15 amino acids. For the CDR3, the DNA is TGTGCCAGCAGCACCGCCCCCGGATCGGGCACTGAAGCTTTCTTT. This sequence encodes CASSTAPGSGTEAFF.

This clonotype was counted a few times. Being off target in a library aimed at alpha chains, this beta chain has a size of little meaning. V usage is TRBV18 and J usage is TRBJ2-7; 8 nucleotides agree with TRBD1. The CDR3 runs 16 residues. After removal of 0 bases from V and 3 bases from J, the junction contained 7 bases not matched to a gene. Germline values: CDR1 KGHSH, CDR2 LQKENI. The CDR3 DNA is TGTGCCAGCTCACCACCCGGGACAGGATCCCTCTACGAGCAGTACTTC. This sequence encodes CASSPPGTGSLYEQYF.

This clonotype was counted at least ten times. This beta chain appears as a stray read in a library generated for alpha chains; its size is not informative. CDR3 sequence reads: CASSLKSGANVLTF. The CDR3 coding sequence is TGTGCCAGCAGCTTAAAATCTGGGGCCAACGTCCTGACTTTC. V gene TRBV7-2 combines with J gene TRBJ2-6; D unclear. The V end was cut by 2 bases, the J end by 1 base, with 3 bases between. The CDR3 is 14 residues long. In germline, CDR1 is SGHTA, CDR2 FQGNSA.

A few counts support this clonotype. The library was built for alpha chains, so this beta chain is an off-target read and its size means little. The V and J genes are TRBV7-6 and TRBJ2-3; TRBD1 aligns across 8 bases. From germline, CDR1 is SGHVS and CDR2 FNYEAQ. Germline trimming cut 1 base from V and 2 bases from J; bases unmatched to any gene: 5. The CDR3 length is 16 residues. The CDR3 sequence is CASSLGWTGTTDTQYF. The DNA of the CDR3 is TGTGCCAGCAGCTTAGGTTGGACAGGGACCACAGATACGCAGTATTTT.

Ten or more counts support this clonotype. This beta chain is off target for a library built for alpha chains, so its abundance means little. The gene calls are TRBV29-1 and TRBJ2-3; 11 bases are shared with TRBD1. The CDR3 runs 12 residues. Per germline, CDR1 SQVTM and CDR2 ANQGSEA. The CDR3 reads CKAGQGADTQYF. DNA of the CDR3: TGCAAGGCGGGACAGGGGGCAGATACGCAGTATTTT.

This clonotype was seen many times. This beta chain is off target for a library built for alpha chains, so its abundance means little. This rearrangement joins TRBV20-1 to TRBJ1-2; perhaps TRBD1 as D (6 bases). Germline V gives CDR1 DFQATT, CDR2 SNEGSKA (reference sequence). CDR3 size: 14 residues. Trimming took 3 bases from V and 6 from J, leaving 17 bases between them. This CDR3 is CSASPLGGADGYTF. CDR3 nucleotide sequence: TGCAGTGCTAGCCCACTAGGGGGGGCGGATGGCTACACCTTC.

A note on this clonotype: A library prepared for alpha chains yielded this beta chain as an off-target read; its size is of little meaning. The chain uses TRBV7-8 and TRBJ2-2; 7 nucleotides line up with TRBD1. J gave up 1 base and V 11 bases, and 7 bases lay outside the gene matches. Germline V gives CDR1 SGHVS, CDR2 FQNEAQ. This CDR3 region has 14 residues. In DNA form, the CDR3 reads TGTGCCCTCCGAGGGGACAGGAACACCGGGGAGCTGTTTTTT. Translating gives CALRGDRNTGELFF.

In this sample, this clonotype turned up many times. This beta chain turned up in a library designed for alpha chains; as an off-target read, its abundance says little. The chain joins TRBV20-1 to TRBJ2-3, with D possibly being TRBD1 or TRBD2 (5 bases each). The CDR3 has 16 residues. Per the germline V gene, CDR1 is DFQATT and CDR2 is SNEGSKA (reference sequence). V was clipped by 6 bases and J by 1 base, with 20 bases between them. The CDR3 loop is CSAAGTQAARTDTQYF. The CDR3 region has the DNA TGCAGTGCCGCCGGGACGCAGGCAGCTCGCACAGATACGCAGTATTTT.

This clonotype was recorded at least ten times. The size of this beta chain means little, since it is a stray read in a library made for alpha chains. The J gene is TRBJ1-3, the V gene TRBV13; TRBD1 might be the D (6 bases). V gave up 3 bases and J gave up 3 bases, with 9 bases separating them. CDR1 is PRHDT, CDR2 FYEKMQ, per germline (reference sequence). This CDR3 comprises 14 residues. CDR3 DNA sequence: TGTGCCAGCAGCTTGGGGGCCATTGGAAACACCATATATTTT. Amino acid sequence: CASSLGAIGNTIYF.

Judged by abundance, this clonotype is medium-sized. This beta chain slipped into a library made for alpha chains as a stray read, so its size is not meaningful. The rearrangement joins TRBV7-4 to TRBJ2-1; perhaps D is TRBD1 or TRBD2 (5 bases each). Looked up from germline, CDR1 is SGHVT and CDR2 is SQSDAQ. Trimming took off 0 bases at V and 8 bases at J, with 14 bases between the two ends. This CDR3 has 15 residues. CDR3 nucleotides: TGTGCCAGCAGCTTAGCGGGGGTGCAAGTCTATGAGCAGTTCTTC. Translated, it gives CASSLAGVQVYEQFF.

In regard to this clonotype: This beta chain is a stray sequence in a library constructed for alpha chains; its clone size is not meaningful. The V and J genes are TRBV20-1 and TRBJ1-5; D is ambiguous. The CDR3 length is 16 residues. V was clipped by 0 bases and J by 1 base, with 13 bases between them. Germline V gives CDR1 DFQATT, CDR2 SNEGSKA (reference sequence). The CDR3 protein is CSARDGRLLSNQPQHF. The DNA for the CDR3 is TGCAGTGCTAGAGATGGGAGACTTCTCAGCAATCAGCCCCAGCATTTT.

This clonotype was seen only a few times. This beta chain represents an off-target read in a library built for alpha chains; its size is of limited meaning. The chain combines TRBV20-1 with TRBJ2-1; D is unresolved. CDR1 is DFQATT, CDR2 SNEGSKA, per germline (reference sequence). Trimming removed 2 bases at V and 4 bases at J, with 6 bases between. This CDR3 spans 12 amino acids. CDR3 nucleotide sequence: TGCAGTGCTAGAATGCAGTACAATGAGCAGTTCTTC. This sequence encodes CSARMQYNEQFF.

A note on this clonotype: With the library built for alpha chains, this beta chain is off target and its frequency is not meaningful. This CDR3 reads CASSPTNSYEQYF. DNA of the CDR3: TGTGCCAGCAGCCCTACGAACTCCTACGAGCAGTACTTC. V and J are TRBV7-9 and TRBJ2-7, with D unresolved. V was pared by 5 bases and J by 0 bases, with 8 bases between. CDR3 length: 13 amino acids. The germline V gene encodes CDR1 SEHNR and CDR2 FQNEAQ (reference sequence).

On this clonotype: Because the library targeted alpha chains, this beta chain is an off-target read whose size means little. This chain uses TRBV29-1 with TRBJ2-1; weak D call: TRBD2 (6 bases). Germline V lookup: CDR1 SQVTM, CDR2 ANQGSEA. V gave up 7 bases and J gave up 1 base, with 14 bases separating them. The CDR3 consists of 14 residues. The CDR3 nucleotides read TGCAGCGGTGCCGGGAGTGCTTCCTACAATGAGCAGTTCTTC. It encodes CSGAGSASYNEQFF.

This clonotype came up many times. This beta chain lies outside the target of a library built for alpha chains; its clone size means little. The chain links TRBV10-3 to TRBJ2-5, with D tentatively TRBD1 (5 bases). V was trimmed by 3 bases and J by 1 base, leaving 12 bases between them. The CDR3 is 15 amino acids. Germline CDR1 is ENHRY and CDR2 is SYGVKD. The CDR3 region has the DNA TGTGCCATCAGTGAATCCCGCAGGGCCCAAGAGACCCAGTACTTC. The encoded protein is CAISESRRAQETQYF.

This clonotype was seen ten or more times. This beta chain is an off-target read within a library intended for alpha chains, so its frequency means little. This chain links TRBV4-2 with TRBJ1-1; TRBD1 is a possible D gene (5 bases). Trimming cost V 1 base and J 3 bases, with 9 bases left between them. There are 14 residues in the CDR3. CDR1 is LGHNA and CDR2 is YNFKEQ in the germline V gene. The CDR3 spells CASSQAGKDTEAFF. In DNA, the CDR3 is TGTGCCAGCAGCCAAGCAGGGAAAGACACTGAAGCTTTCTTT.

This clonotype was seen ten or more times. Little can be read into the size of this beta chain, an off-target read in a library designed for alpha chains. This sequence joins TRBV5-1 and TRBJ2-2; TRBD1 agrees at 11 bases. The germline gives CDR1 SGHRS, CDR2 YFSETQ. The CDR3 consists of 16 residues. Trimming took 1 base from V and 3 from J; bases not matched to a gene: 2. The CDR3 DNA reads as TGCGCCAGCAGCTTGAGGACAGGGGGCGACACCGGGGAGCTGTTTTTT. It is translated as CASSLRTGGDTGELFF.

This clonotype was observed many times. Because the library targeted alpha chains, this beta chain is an off-target read whose size means little. This rearrangement joins TRBV20-1 to TRBJ1-2, with D maybe TRBD1 (5 bases). Trimming shortened V by 6 bases and J by 4 bases, and 12 bases separated the two germline ends. CDR3 size: 12 residues. The germline gives CDR1 DFQATT, CDR2 SNEGSKA (reference sequence). CDR3 region: CSAIPDIYGYTF. The CDR3 DNA reads TGCAGTGCCATTCCGGACATCTATGGCTACACCTTC.

This clonotype was seen many times. A library prepared for alpha chains yielded this beta chain as an off-target read; its size is of little meaning. This sequence joins TRBV7-9 and TRBJ1-2; 7 nucleotides agree with TRBD1. V lost 5 bases, J lost 4 bases, and 7 bases stayed unmatched. The CDR3 has 14 residues. Germline V gene lookup returns CDR1 SEHNR and CDR2 FQNEAQ (reference sequence). CDR3 amino acids: CASSHGDSFYGYTF. Written as DNA, the CDR3 is TGTGCCAGCAGCCACGGGGACAGCTTCTATGGCTACACCTTC.

Concerning this clonotype itself: The size of this beta chain means little, since it is a stray read in a library made for alpha chains. The CDR3 DNA follows: TGTGCCAGCAGTTTTTCTAGAACCCCTCTCAATGAGCAGTTCTTC. Amino acids: CASSFSRTPLNEQFF. This chain links TRBV6-2 or TRBV6-3 with TRBJ2-1; no clear D. This CDR3 spans 15 amino acids. CDR1 and CDR2 from the germline V gene are MNHEY and SVGEGT. V was trimmed by 4 bases and J by 6 bases, leaving 16 bases between them.

There are many counts of this clonotype. This beta chain is an unintended read in a library built for alpha chains; its size means little. V usage is TRBV20-1 and J usage is TRBJ1-5; the match to TRBD1 covers 10 bases. Looked up from germline, CDR1 is DFQATT and CDR2 is SNEGSKA (reference sequence). Unmatched junction bases numbered 9, after V lost 7 bases and J lost 6 bases. This CDR3 has 14 residues. For the CDR3, the DNA is TGCAGTGTTCACGGGGACAGGGGATCTCAGCCCCAGCATTTT. It is translated as CSVHGDRGSQPQHF.

This clonotype was observed many times. A library made for alpha chains picked up this beta chain off target, so its size means little. The chain recombines TRBV20-1 with TRBJ1-1; D remains unclear. V lost 3 bases and J 1 base, leaving 0 bases between the germline ends. Germline lookup yields CDR1 DFQATT and CDR2 SNEGSKA (reference sequence). CDR3 length equals 10 residues. CDR3 sequence reads: CSARNTEAFF. In nucleotides, the CDR3 is TGCAGTGCTAGGAACACTGAAGCTTTCTTT.

A note on this clonotype: This beta chain represents an off-target read in a library built for alpha chains; its size is of limited meaning. The chain joins TRBV4-1 to TRBJ2-1; 11 nucleotides line up with TRBD2. Germline CDR1 and CDR2: MGHRA and YSYEKL. The trim removed 3 bases at V and 9 bases at J, leaving 13 bases unmatched. This CDR3 is 17 amino acids long. In nucleotides, the CDR3 is TGCGCCAGCAGCCAGTATAGCGGGGGGGCGGATGAGTCTGAGCAGTTCTTC. Amino acids: CASSQYSGGADESEQFF.

At least ten counts were recorded for this clonotype. Because the library targeted alpha chains, this beta chain is an off-target read whose size means little. The chain has TRBV7-2 and TRBJ1-4, with 7 bases identical to TRBD1. V lost 5 bases and J lost 3; bases outside the gene matches: 3. The V gene's germline CDR1 is SGHTA and CDR2 FQGNSA. The length of the CDR3 is 14 residues. The CDR3 coding sequence is TGTGCCAGCAGCGTCGGGACAGCTAATGAAAAACTGTTTTTT. Translating it yields CASSVGTANEKLFF.

This clonotype was seen repeatedly, ten times or more. This beta chain was picked up by a library intended for alpha chains and is off target, so its count carries little meaning. This chain links TRBV7-9 with TRBJ2-2; 12 nucleotides agree with TRBD1. Germline-derived CDR1 and CDR2 are SEHNR and FQNEAQ (reference sequence). With 8 bases clipped from V and 5 bases from J, the junction kept 9 bases outside the gene matches. The CDR3 covers 16 residues. CDR3 region: CASGTPGQGATGELFF. CDR3 in DNA: TGTGCCAGCGGGACCCCGGGACAGGGGGCAACCGGGGAGCTGTTTTTT.

This clonotype was picked up many times. This beta chain represents an off-target read in a library built for alpha chains; its size is of limited meaning. This rearrangement joins TRBV7-2 to TRBJ1-6, with 7 positions matching TRBD1. There are 16 residues in the CDR3. The germline V gene encodes CDR1 SGHTA and CDR2 FQGNSA. V shed 5 bases, J shed 6 bases, and the junction held 10 bases outside the gene matches. DNA of the CDR3: TGTGCCAGCAGCCTCAGGACAGGCACCTTTAATTCACCCCTCCACTTT. It specifies CASSLRTGTFNSPLHF. Full variable domain (outside the CDR3, taken from reference TRBV7-2 and TRBJ1-6): GAGVSQSPSNKVTEKGKDVELRCDPISGHTALYWYRQSLGQGLEFLIYFQGNSAPDKSGLPSDRFSAERTGGSVSTLTIQRTQQEDSAVYLCASSLRTGTFNSPLHFGNGTRLTVT.

This clonotype appeared many times. The library was built for alpha chains, so this beta chain is an off-target read and its size means little. V and J are TRBV24-1 and TRBJ2-1; no firm D call. This CDR3 has 15 residues. The germline V gene has CDR1 KGHDR and CDR2 SFDVKD. The germline V and J ends were trimmed by 3 bases and 4 bases, with 12 bases remaining between them. Here the CDR3 reads CATSDLYMGYNEQFF. The CDR3 region has the DNA TGTGCCACCAGTGATCTCTATATGGGGTACAATGAGCAGTTCTTC.

This clonotype was observed many times. Because the library targeted alpha chains, this beta chain is an off-target read whose size means little. J is TRBJ1-1 and V is TRBV4-3; TRBD1 matches 8 bases. Losses at the gene ends were 4 bases for V and 3 bases for J; bases not matched to a gene: 4. Germline CDR1 reads LGHNA; CDR2 reads YSLEER. The CDR3 contains 14 residues. CDR3: CASSRTGRDTEAFF. In DNA, the CDR3 is TGCGCCAGCAGCCGGACAGGGCGGGACACTGAAGCTTTCTTT.

This clonotype came up many times. For a library built for alpha chains, this beta chain is a stray read; little rests on its size. The CDR3 reads CSAREGKLWEQYF. In DNA, the CDR3 is TGCAGTGCTAGAGAGGGGAAATTGTGGGAGCAGTACTTC. The V gene is TRBV20-1, the J gene TRBJ2-7, with D unresolved. V was trimmed by 0 bases and J by 7 bases, leaving 13 bases between them. This CDR3 region has 13 residues. The V gene's germline CDR1 is DFQATT and CDR2 SNEGSKA (reference sequence).

This clonotype was seen many times. For a library built for alpha chains, this beta chain is a stray read; little rests on its size. This sequence joins TRBV5-1 and TRBJ1-1; D not resolved. V lost 0 bases and J 0 bases, leaving 6 bases between the germline ends. Germline V gene lookup returns CDR1 SGHRS and CDR2 YFSETQ. The CDR3 loop spans 14 amino acids. The CDR3: CASSLEWMNTEAFF. The CDR3 DNA sequence: TGCGCCAGCAGCTTGGAGTGGATGAACACTGAAGCTTTCTTT.

This clonotype was counted ten times or more. This beta chain represents an off-target read in a library built for alpha chains; its size is of limited meaning. The chain links TRBV7-8 to TRBJ1-1, with no clear D. Germline values: CDR1 SGHVS, CDR2 FQNEAQ. The CDR3 length is 13 residues. The V end was cut by 6 bases, the J end by 1 base, with 9 bases between. The CDR3 is CASRRDTNTEAFF. The CDR3, as DNA: TGTGCCAGCAGACGGGATACGAACACTGAAGCTTTCTTT.